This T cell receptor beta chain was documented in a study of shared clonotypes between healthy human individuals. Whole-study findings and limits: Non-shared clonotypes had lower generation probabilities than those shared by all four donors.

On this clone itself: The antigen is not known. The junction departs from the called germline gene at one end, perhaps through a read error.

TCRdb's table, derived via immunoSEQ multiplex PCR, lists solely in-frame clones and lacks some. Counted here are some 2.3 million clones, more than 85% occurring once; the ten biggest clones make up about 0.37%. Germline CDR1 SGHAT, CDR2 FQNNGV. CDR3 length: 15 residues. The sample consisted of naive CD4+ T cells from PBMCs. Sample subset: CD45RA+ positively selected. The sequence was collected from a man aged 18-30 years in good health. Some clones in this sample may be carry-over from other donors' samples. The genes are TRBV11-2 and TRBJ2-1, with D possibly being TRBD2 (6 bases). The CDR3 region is CASSLVGGIENERVF. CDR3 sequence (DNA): TGTGCCAGCAGCTTAGTCGGCGGGATCGAAAATGAGCGGGTCTTC. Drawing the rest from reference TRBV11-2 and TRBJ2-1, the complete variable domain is EAGVAQSPRYKIIEKRQSVAFWCNPISGHATLYWYQQILGQGPKLLIQFQNNGVVDDSQLPKDRFSAERLKGVDSTLKIQPAKLEDSAVYLCASSLVGGIENERVFGPGTRLTVL.